The 23 T cell receptor beta chains listed next were all sequenced from one sample in a study of blood T cell repertoires in COVID-19. TCRdb's copy holds only in-frame clones and misses some; the assay was immunoSEQ multiplex PCR. This sample has about 31,000 clones, with approximately 87% found just once. Sequenced material: peripheral blood. These receptors were obtained from a human donor with active COVID-19. The donor label of this sample is uncertain.

The chain uses TRBV5-4 and TRBJ1-6, with 10 bases aligning to TRBD1. V was clipped by 4 bases and J by 9 bases; unmatched bases: 10. CDR3 length: 16 residues. Germline-derived CDR1 and CDR2 are SGHNT and YYREEE (reference sequence). CDR3 coding DNA: TGTGCCAGCAGCGACCCGGGACAGGGGTTAAGTTCACCCCTCCACTTT. It encodes CASSDPGQGLSSPLHF. Based on the CDR3 plus reference TRBV5-4 and TRBJ1-6, the full variable domain is ETGVTQSPTHLIKTRGQQVTLRCSSQSGHNTVSWYQQALGQGPQFIFQYYREEENGRGNFPPRFSGLQFPNYSSELNVNALELDDSALYLCASSDPGQGLSSPLHFGNGTRLTVT.

V gene TRBV5-6 combines with J gene TRBJ1-2; 7 bases are shared with TRBD1. CDR1 and CDR2 from the germline V gene are SGHDT and YYEEEE. V lost 3 bases to trimming and J lost 3 bases; unmatched junction nucleotides: 20. The CDR3 runs to 19 residues. CDR3 bases: TGTGCCAGCAGCTCTTCGACAGGGAACCAACTCCAACTGGACTATGGCTACACCTTC. Protein product: CASSSSTGNQLQLDYGYTF.

The chain has TRBV7-9 and TRBJ2-1; TRBD2 aligns across 9 bases. CDR1 and CDR2 (germline): SEHNR, FQNEAQ (reference sequence). This CDR3 spans 18 amino acids. After removal of 7 bases from V and 9 bases from J, the junction contained 22 bases not matched to a gene. CDR3 coding DNA: TGTGCCAGCAACCCAAAAGCCGGATGGCGGGGGGGTTCCGTTGAGCAGTTCTTC. It specifies CASNPKAGWRGGSVEQFF.

The chain has TRBV6-1 and TRBJ2-5, with TRBD2 matching over 12 bases. The CDR3 spans 17 residues. Germline V gives CDR1 MNHNS, CDR2 SASEGT. J gave up 4 bases and V 3 bases, and 9 bases lay outside the gene matches. CDR3 residues: CASSEQLLAGGSETQYF. As DNA, the CDR3 is TGTGCCAGCAGTGAGCAGTTACTAGCGGGGGGCTCAGAGACCCAGTACTTC.

CDR3 region: CASSLAAGSSTDTQYF. In nucleotides, the CDR3 is TGTGCCAGCAGCTTAGCGGCAGGATCTAGCACAGATACGCAGTATTTT. The chain has TRBV7-8 and TRBJ2-3; no clear D. Germline CDR1 and CDR2: SGHVS and FQNEAQ. Trimming stripped 0 bases from V and 0 bases from J, with 10 bases between. The CDR3 totals 16 residues.

V gene TRBV11-3 combines with J gene TRBJ1-1; possible D gene TRBD1, 5 bases. V gave up 4 bases and J gave up 0 bases, with 9 bases separating them. Germline lookup yields CDR1 SGHNT and CDR2 YENEEA. The CDR3 sequence is 14 residues long. The CDR3 nucleotides read TGTGCCAGCAGCTGGACACACATGAACACTGAAGCTTTCTTT. Residues: CASSWTHMNTEAFF. The full variable domain, in which reference TRBV11-3 and TRBJ1-1 provide the parts outside the CDR3, is EAGVVQSPRYKIIEKKQPVAFWCNPISGHNTLYWYLQNLGQGPELLIRYENEEAVDDSQLPKDRFSAERLKGVDSTLKIQPAELGDSAVYLCASSWTHMNTEAFFGQGTRLTVV.

The V call is TRBV7-9, the J call TRBJ1-1; maybe TRBD1 (6 bases). The germline gives CDR1 SEHNR, CDR2 FQNEAQ (reference sequence). The CDR3 consists of 12 residues. With 4 bases removed from V and 6 bases from J, the gap between germline ends came to 9 bases. The CDR3 loop is CASSSRTAEAFF. In DNA, the CDR3 is TGTGCCAGCAGCTCACGGACAGCTGAAGCTTTCTTT. Variable domain in full (rest from reference TRBV7-9 and TRBJ1-1): DTGVSQNPRHKITKRGQNVTFRCDPISEHNRLYWYRQTLGQGPEFLTYFQNEAQLEKSRLLSDRFSAERPKGSFSTLEIQRTEQGDSAMYLCASSSRTAEAFFGQGTRLTVV.

This sequence joins TRBV7-9 and TRBJ2-7, with 7 positions matching TRBD2. The CDR3 spans 13 residues. CDR1 is SEHNR, CDR2 FQNEAQ, per germline (reference sequence). V lost 6 bases, J lost 1 base, and 3 bases stayed unmatched. The CDR3 sequence: CASRSSGSYEQYF. CDR3 DNA sequence: TGTGCCAGCAGATCTAGCGGATCCTACGAGCAGTACTTC.

A single count supports this clone. The V gene is TRBV2, the J gene TRBJ2-2; 10 bases line up with TRBD1. Germline V CDR1 and CDR2: SNHLY, FYNNEI. Losses at the gene ends were 3 bases for V and 6 bases for J; bases not matched to a gene: 7. CDR3 length equals 16 residues. The CDR3, as DNA: TGTGCCAGCAGTGAGGGACAGGGGATAAATCCCGGGGAGCTGTTTTTT. Translation gives CASSEGQGINPGELFF.

The gene calls are TRBV7-2 and TRBJ2-7; 9 bases fit TRBD1. Germline V lookup: CDR1 SGHTA, CDR2 FQGNSA. V shed 5 bases, J shed 2 bases, and the junction held 16 bases outside the gene matches. The CDR3 runs 18 residues. For the CDR3, the DNA is TGTGCCAGCAGCCCCCGCCCCGGGGACAGGGAGGATACCTACGAGCAGTACTTC. Residues: CASSPRPGDREDTYEQYF.

The V call is TRBV10-3, the J call TRBJ1-4; D may be TRBD1 (6 bases). V was trimmed by 2 bases and J by 7 bases, leaving 14 bases between them. This CDR3 is 15 amino acids long. CDR1 and CDR2 (germline): ENHRY, SYGVKD. This CDR3 reads CAISETREGVEKLFF. The CDR3 DNA is TGTGCCATCAGTGAGACGAGGGAGGGGGTTGAAAAACTGTTTTTT.

The chain combines TRBV18 with TRBJ2-7; possibly TRBD2 for D (5 bases). In germline, CDR1 is KGHSH, CDR2 LQKENI. V was shortened by 5 bases and J by 2 bases, with 13 bases between the two germline ends. This CDR3 is built from 14 residues. CDR3 in amino acids: CASSTRTAAYEQYF. The CDR3 DNA reads as TGTGCCAGCTCAACTAGGACGGCCGCCTACGAGCAGTACTTC.

This clone was seen only a few times. The rearrangement uses TRBV6-5 and TRBJ1-1; 7 positions agree with TRBD1. The V segment lost 4 bases and the J segment 6 bases; nucleotides outside the gene matches: 8. Germline-derived CDR1 and CDR2 are MNHEY and SVGAGI. This CDR3 contains 14 residues. For the CDR3, the DNA is TGTGCCAGCAGTTCCCACAGGGGTCGGGCTGAAGCTTTCTTT. This sequence encodes CASSSHRGRAEAFF.

V is TRBV28 and J is TRBJ2-1; 9 positions agree with TRBD1. Losses at the gene ends were 7 bases for V and 6 bases for J; bases not matched to a gene: 10. Germline V CDR1 and CDR2: MDHEN, SYDVKM. The CDR3 runs to 15 residues. CDR3: CASTTGGWTGNEQFF. Written as DNA, the CDR3 is TGTGCCAGCACGACAGGGGGATGGACGGGCAATGAGCAGTTCTTC.

The chain has TRBV5-1 and TRBJ2-3; 7 bases are a match to TRBD1. Germline CDR1 and CDR2: SGHRS and YFSETQ. The V segment lost 0 bases and the J segment 7 bases; nucleotides outside the gene matches: 8. CDR3 length: 15 residues. The CDR3 DNA follows: TGCGCCAGCAGCTTGGCACGGACAGGCGGATATACGCAGTATTTT. Translated: CASSLARTGGYTQYF. The variable domain in full, completed from reference TRBV5-1 and TRBJ2-3, reads KAGVTQTPRYLIKTRGQQVTLSCSPISGHRSVSWYQQTPGQGLQFLFEYFSETQRNKGNFPGRFSGRQFSNSRSEMNVSTLELGDSALYLCASSLARTGGYTQYFGPGTRLTVL.

J is TRBJ2-1 and V is TRBV10-3; 16 bases are shared with TRBD2. V was clipped by 11 bases and J by 3 bases; unmatched bases: 10. The CDR3 runs to 17 residues. From germline, CDR1 is ENHRY and CDR2 SYGVKD. Here the CDR3 reads CASTGTSGRAHYNEQFF. The CDR3 nucleotides read TGTGCCTCGACCGGGACTAGCGGGAGGGCCCACTACAATGAGCAGTTCTTC.

The chain has TRBV7-9 and TRBJ2-1, with D perhaps matching TRBD1 (5 bases). The CDR3 contains 14 residues. CDR1 and CDR2 (germline): SEHNR, FQNEAQ (reference sequence). The ends were cut back, 4 bases at V and 5 bases at J, with 12 bases in the middle. The DNA for the CDR3 is TGTGCCAGCAGCTACCAGGGTTTTAACAATGAGCAGTTCTTC. This sequence encodes CASSYQGFNNEQFF.

The chain uses TRBV9 and TRBJ2-3, with D perhaps matching TRBD2 (5 bases). The V end was cut by 3 bases, the J end by 0 bases, with 8 bases between. Germline lookup yields CDR1 SGDLS and CDR2 YYNGEE. The CDR3 covers 14 residues. As DNA, the CDR3 is TGTGCCAGCAGCGCCCGGACTAGCACAGATACGCAGTATTTT. Its translation: CASSARTSTDTQYF.

CDR3: CASKGSFGSTDTQYF. The CDR3 DNA reads TGTGCCAGCAAAGGGAGCTTCGGAAGCACAGATACGCAGTATTTT. The chain links TRBV14 to TRBJ2-3; TRBD2 might be the D (5 bases). V lost 7 bases to trimming and J lost 0 bases, with 14 bases between them. This CDR3 spans 15 amino acids. CDR1 SGHDN and CDR2 FVKESK come from the germline V gene. Combining the CDR3 with reference TRBV14 and TRBJ2-3 gives the whole variable domain EAGVTQFPSHSVIEKGQTVTLRCDPISGHDNLYWYRRVMGKEIKFLLHFVKESKQDESGMPNNRFLAERTGGTYSTLKVQPAELEDSGVYFCASKGSFGSTDTQYFGPGTRLTVL.

The CDR3, as DNA: TGTGCCAGCAGCCAAGTTCGGGGGAGCCCAACCGGGGAGCTGTTTTTT. This encodes CASSQVRGSPTGELFF. This chain connects TRBV3-1 (or the pseudogene TRBV3-2) to TRBJ2-2, with D maybe TRBD2 (6 bases). The CDR3 runs 16 residues. Germline V gives CDR1 LGHDT, CDR2 YNNKEL (reference sequence). V lost 1 base to trimming and J lost 5 bases, with 14 bases between them.

The chain is built from TRBV5-1 and TRBJ2-1; 11 nucleotides match TRBD2. Germline V CDR1 and CDR2: SGHRS, YFSETQ. This CDR3 has 14 amino acids. V gave up 2 bases and J gave up 7 bases; unmatched junction bases: 2. Written as DNA, the CDR3 is TGCGCCAGCAGCTTACTAGCGGGAGTGAATGAGCAGTTCTTC. Translating it yields CASSLLAGVNEQFF.

In its sample, this clone was seen once. The chain uses TRBV6-4 and TRBJ2-3, with 7 bases lining up with TRBD2. The CDR3 runs 15 residues. Germline lookup yields CDR1 MRHNA and CDR2 SNTAGT. The trim removed 8 bases at V and 4 bases at J, leaving 12 bases unmatched. The CDR3: CASSFLAASPDTQYF. The CDR3 DNA is TGTGCCAGCTCCTTTCTAGCGGCTTCCCCAGATACGCAGTATTTT.

This clone was counted a few times. In DNA, the CDR3 is TGTGCCAGCAGTGGGACAGGTGGAGGACTAAGGGGCTACACCTTC. It yields the protein CASSGTGGGLRGYTF. The J gene is TRBJ1-2, the V gene TRBV25-1; 7 nucleotides agree with TRBD1. In germline, CDR1 is MGHDK, CDR2 SYGVNS. After removal of 4 bases from V and 8 bases from J, the junction contained 13 bases not matched to a gene. This CDR3 region has 15 residues.